Listed here are 2 T cell receptor beta chains from one sample, sequenced in a study of OX40 agonist ivuxolimab in advanced cancers. TCRdb's table, derived via immunoSEQ multiplex PCR, lists solely in-frame clones and lacks some. The data contain tens of thousands of clones, around 87% of them singletons. The source was CD4+ or CD8+ T cells sorted from blood, collected in a trial of the OX40 agonist ivuxolimab. Every receptor here comes from an adult with an advanced solid tumor such as melanoma, head and neck, liver or kidney cancer.

The CDR3 DNA reads as TGTGCCAGCACAGTAGCGGGGAACAATGAGCAGTTCTTC. It translates to CASTVAGNNEQFF. The chain employs TRBV6-6 and TRBJ2-1; TRBD2 aligns across 8 bases. CDR3 length: 13 residues. Germline values: CDR1 MNHNY, CDR2 SVGAGI (reference sequence). The V and J ends lost 7 bases and 5 bases, in that order; junction bases with no gene match: 4.

Only one count was recorded for this clone. This rearrangement joins TRBV28 to TRBJ2-7; 8 bases align to TRBD2. V lost 6 bases and J lost 5; bases outside the gene matches: 9. The germline gives CDR1 MDHEN, CDR2 SYDVKM. The CDR3 is made up of 14 amino acids. DNA of the CDR3: TGTGCCAGCAGCCCGGGGGGGCGCCAGAACGAGCAGTACTTC. It is translated as CASSPGGRQNEQYF.